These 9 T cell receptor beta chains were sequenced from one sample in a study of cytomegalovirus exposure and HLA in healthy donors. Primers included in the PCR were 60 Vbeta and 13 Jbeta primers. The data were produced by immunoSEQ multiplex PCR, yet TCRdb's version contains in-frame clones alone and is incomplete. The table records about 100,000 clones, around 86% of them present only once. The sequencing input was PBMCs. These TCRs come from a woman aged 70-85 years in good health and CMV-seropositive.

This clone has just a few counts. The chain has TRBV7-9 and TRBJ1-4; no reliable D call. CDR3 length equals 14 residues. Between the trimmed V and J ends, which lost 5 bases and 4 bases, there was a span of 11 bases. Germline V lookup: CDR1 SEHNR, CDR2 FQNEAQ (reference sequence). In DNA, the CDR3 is TGTGCCAGCAGCCGGATGAGGGATAATGAAAAACTGTTTTTT. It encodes CASSRMRDNEKLFF.

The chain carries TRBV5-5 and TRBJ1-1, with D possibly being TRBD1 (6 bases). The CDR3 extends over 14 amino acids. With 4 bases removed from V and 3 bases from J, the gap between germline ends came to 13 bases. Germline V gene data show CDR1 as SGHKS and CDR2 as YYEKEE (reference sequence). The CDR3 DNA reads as TGTGCCAGCAGCGACACAGGGTCGGACACTGAAGCTTTCTTT. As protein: CASSDTGSDTEAFF.

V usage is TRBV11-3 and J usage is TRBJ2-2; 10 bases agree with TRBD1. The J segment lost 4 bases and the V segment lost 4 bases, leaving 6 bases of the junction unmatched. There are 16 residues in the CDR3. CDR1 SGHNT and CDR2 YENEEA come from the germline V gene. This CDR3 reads CASSSTGGRFTGELFF. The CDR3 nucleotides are TGTGCCAGCAGCTCGACAGGGGGCCGATTCACCGGGGAGCTGTTTTTT.

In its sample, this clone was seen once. The chain's CDR3 is CASSQGGTNSNQPQHF. The CDR3 coding sequence is TGCGCCAGCAGCCAAGGAGGCACAAATAGCAATCAGCCCCAGCATTTT. The chain is built from TRBV4-1 and TRBJ1-5, with unresolved D. CDR1 is MGHRA, CDR2 YSYEKL, per germline. V dropped 1 base and J dropped 0 bases, with 10 bases sitting between them. The CDR3 is made up of 16 amino acids.

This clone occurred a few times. The CDR3 coding sequence is TGTGCCTGGACAGGGAAGGGGGCAACTAATGAAAAACTGTTTTTT. Its translation: CAWTGKGATNEKLFF. The V call is TRBV30, the J call TRBJ1-4; D perhaps matches TRBD1 (6 bases). V was pared by 4 bases and J by 0 bases, with 12 bases between. Germline assignment: CDR1 GTSNPN and CDR2 SVGIG (reference sequence). The CDR3 loop spans 15 amino acids.

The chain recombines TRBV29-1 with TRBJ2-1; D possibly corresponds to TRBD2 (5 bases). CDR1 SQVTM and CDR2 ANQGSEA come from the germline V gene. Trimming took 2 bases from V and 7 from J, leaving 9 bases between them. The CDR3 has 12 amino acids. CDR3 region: CSVEPRGNEQFF. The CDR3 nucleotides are TGCAGCGTTGAACCTCGGGGTAATGAGCAGTTCTTC.

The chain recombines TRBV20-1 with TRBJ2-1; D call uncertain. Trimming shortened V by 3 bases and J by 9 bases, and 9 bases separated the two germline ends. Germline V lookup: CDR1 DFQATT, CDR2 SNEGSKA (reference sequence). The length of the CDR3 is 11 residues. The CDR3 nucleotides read TGCAGTGCTAGTAGTAGAAGTGAGCAGTTCTTC. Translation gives CSASSRSEQFF.

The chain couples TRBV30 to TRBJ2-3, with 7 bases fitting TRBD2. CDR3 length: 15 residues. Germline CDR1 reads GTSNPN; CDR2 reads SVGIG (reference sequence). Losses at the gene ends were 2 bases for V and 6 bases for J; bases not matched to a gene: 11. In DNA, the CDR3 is TGTGCCTGGAGTCGGGGGGAGCTGCTCGGTGATACGCAGTATTTT. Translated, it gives CAWSRGELLGDTQYF.

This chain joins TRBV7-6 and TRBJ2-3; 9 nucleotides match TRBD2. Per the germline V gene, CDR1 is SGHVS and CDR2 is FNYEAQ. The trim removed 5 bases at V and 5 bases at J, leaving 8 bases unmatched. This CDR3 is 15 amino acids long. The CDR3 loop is CASSQRLAEGDTQYF. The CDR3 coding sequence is TGTGCCAGCAGCCAGAGACTAGCGGAGGGAGATACGCAGTATTTT.